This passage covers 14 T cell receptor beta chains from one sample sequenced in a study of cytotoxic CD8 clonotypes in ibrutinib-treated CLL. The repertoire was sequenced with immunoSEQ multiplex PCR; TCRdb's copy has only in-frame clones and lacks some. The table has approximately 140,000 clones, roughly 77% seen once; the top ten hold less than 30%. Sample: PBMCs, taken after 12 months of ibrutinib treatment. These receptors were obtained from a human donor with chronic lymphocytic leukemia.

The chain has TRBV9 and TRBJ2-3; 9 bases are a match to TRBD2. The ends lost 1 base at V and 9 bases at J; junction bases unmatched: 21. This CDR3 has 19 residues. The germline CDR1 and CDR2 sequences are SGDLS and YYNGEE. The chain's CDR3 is CASSVTAGGRLPGPITQYF. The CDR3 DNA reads TGTGCCAGCAGCGTAACAGCGGGGGGCCGACTACCGGGGCCAATAACGCAGTATTTT.

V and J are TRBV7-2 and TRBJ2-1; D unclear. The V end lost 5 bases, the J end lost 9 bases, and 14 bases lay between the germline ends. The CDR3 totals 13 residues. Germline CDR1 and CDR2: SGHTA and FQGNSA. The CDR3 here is CASSLQLFGEQFF. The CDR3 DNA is TGTGCCAGCAGCCTACAATTATTTGGTGAGCAGTTCTTC.

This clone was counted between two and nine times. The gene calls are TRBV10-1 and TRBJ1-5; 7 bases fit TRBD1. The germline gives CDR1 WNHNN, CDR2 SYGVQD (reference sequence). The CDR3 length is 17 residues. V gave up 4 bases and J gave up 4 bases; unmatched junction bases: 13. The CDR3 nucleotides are TGCGCCAGCAGTGTTTCTTGGGGGAGGGGGCCGAATCAGCCCCAGCATTTT. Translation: CASSVSWGRGPNQPQHF.

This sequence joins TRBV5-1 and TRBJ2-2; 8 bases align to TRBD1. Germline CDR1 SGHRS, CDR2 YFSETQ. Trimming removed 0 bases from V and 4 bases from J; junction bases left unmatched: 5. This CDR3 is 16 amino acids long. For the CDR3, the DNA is TGCGCCAGCAGCTTGGCCGGGACAGGACCCACCGGGGAGCTGTTTTTT. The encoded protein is CASSLAGTGPTGELFF.

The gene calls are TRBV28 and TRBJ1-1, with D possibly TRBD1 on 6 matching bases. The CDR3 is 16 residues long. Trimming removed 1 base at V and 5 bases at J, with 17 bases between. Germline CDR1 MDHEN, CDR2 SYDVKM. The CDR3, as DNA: TGTGCCAGCAGTTTATTATCAAGGGGGGCAGGGACTGAAGCTTTCTTT. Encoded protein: CASSLLSRGAGTEAFF.

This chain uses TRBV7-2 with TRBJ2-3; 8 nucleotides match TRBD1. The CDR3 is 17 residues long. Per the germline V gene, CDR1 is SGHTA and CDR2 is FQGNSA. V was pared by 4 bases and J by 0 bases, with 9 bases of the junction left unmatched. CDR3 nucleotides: TGTGCCAGCAGCTCAGGGACAGGCGGAACTAGCACAGATACGCAGTATTTT. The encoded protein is CASSSGTGGTSTDTQYF.

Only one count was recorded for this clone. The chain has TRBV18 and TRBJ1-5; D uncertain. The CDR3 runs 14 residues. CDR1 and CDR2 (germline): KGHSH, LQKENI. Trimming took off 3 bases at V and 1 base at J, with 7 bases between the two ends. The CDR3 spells CASSPDQSNQPQHF. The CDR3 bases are TGTGCCAGCTCACCCGACCAGAGCAATCAGCCCCAGCATTTT.

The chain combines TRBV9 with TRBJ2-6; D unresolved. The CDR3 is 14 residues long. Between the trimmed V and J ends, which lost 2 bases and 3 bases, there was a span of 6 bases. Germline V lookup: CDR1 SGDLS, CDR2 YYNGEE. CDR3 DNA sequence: TGTGCCAGCAGCGTGTTGGGTGGGGCCAACGTCCTGACTTTC. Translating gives CASSVLGGANVLTF.

CDR3 region: CASSQGPGITITDTQYF. CDR3 nucleotide sequence: TGCGCCAGCAGCCAAGGTCCGGGTATCACAATCACAGATACGCAGTATTTT. The genes are TRBV4-1 and TRBJ2-3; unclear D gene. The CDR3 runs to 17 residues. Germline loops: CDR1 MGHRA, CDR2 YSYEKL. Trimming took off 1 base at V and 2 bases at J, with 16 bases between the two ends.

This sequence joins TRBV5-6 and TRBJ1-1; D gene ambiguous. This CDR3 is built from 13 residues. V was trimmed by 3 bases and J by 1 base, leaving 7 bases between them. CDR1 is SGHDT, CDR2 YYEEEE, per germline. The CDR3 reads CASSSVPNTEAFF. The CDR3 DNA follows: TGTGCCAGCAGCTCAGTACCGAACACTGAAGCTTTCTTT.

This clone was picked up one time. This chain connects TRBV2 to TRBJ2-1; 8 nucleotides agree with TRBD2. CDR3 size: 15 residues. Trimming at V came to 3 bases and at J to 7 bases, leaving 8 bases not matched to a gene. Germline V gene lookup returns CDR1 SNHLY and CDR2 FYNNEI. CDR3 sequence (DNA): TGTGCCAGCAGTGATGGCGGGACTAGAGGAAATGAGCAGTTCTTC. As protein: CASSDGGTRGNEQFF.

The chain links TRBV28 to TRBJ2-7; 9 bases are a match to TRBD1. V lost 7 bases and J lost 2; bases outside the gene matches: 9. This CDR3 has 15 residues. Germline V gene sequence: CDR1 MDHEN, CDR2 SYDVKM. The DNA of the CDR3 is TGTGCCAGCATAGGACAGGGGAGGGGAACCTACGAGCAGTACTTC. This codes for CASIGQGRGTYEQYF.

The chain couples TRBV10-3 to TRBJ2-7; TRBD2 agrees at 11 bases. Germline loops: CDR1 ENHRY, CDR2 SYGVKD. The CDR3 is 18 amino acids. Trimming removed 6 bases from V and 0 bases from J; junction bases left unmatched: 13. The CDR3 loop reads CAIRKTSGITPSSYEQYF. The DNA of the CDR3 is TGTGCCATCAGGAAGACTAGCGGGATAACCCCGAGCTCCTACGAGCAGTACTTC.

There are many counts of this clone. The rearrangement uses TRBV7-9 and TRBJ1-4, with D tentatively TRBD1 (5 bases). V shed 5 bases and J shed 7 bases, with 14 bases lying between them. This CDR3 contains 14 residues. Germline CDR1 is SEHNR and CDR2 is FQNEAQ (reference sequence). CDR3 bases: TGTGCCAGCAGCCAGGGAGCGGTGGCTGAAAAACTGTTTTTT. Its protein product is CASSQGAVAEKLFF.